Listed below are T cell receptor beta chains from one sample, sequenced in a study of T cell responses to AZD1222 COVID-19 vaccine. Profiled with immunoSEQ multiplex PCR; TCRdb holds only in-frame clones, not every one. The data hold some 86,000 clones, with roughly 80% observed a single time. The material was peripheral blood, obtained on day 0 of AZD1222 vaccination. These receptor sequences come from an adult in good health. Each CDR3 is given with its conserved first and last residue. The order of the fields is D gene, V gene, clone size, J gene, CDR3 protein, CDR3 DNA. A D gene is named only where the DNA matches it firmly. Only part of the rows carry a size: once, few, many, or a class if the clone is expanded.

>NA|TRBV11-2|NA|TRBJ2-1
CASSLTYAIGEQFF
TGTGCCAGCAGCTTGACTTACGCAATAGGGGAGCAGTTCTTC
>NA|TRBV19|NA|TRBJ2-5
CASSIRHVETQYF
TGTGCCAGTAGTATAAGGCATGTAGAGACCCAGTACTTC
>TRBD2|TRBV28|NA|TRBJ2-1
CASSSISGRVNEQFF
TGTGCCAGCAGTTCTATTAGCGGGAGAGTAAATGAGCAGTTCTTC
>TRBD2|TRBV27|few|TRBJ2-5
CASSPGLAGGPWETQYF
TGTGCCAGCAGTCCAGGACTAGCGGGAGGGCCTTGGGAGACCCAGTACTTC
>TRBD2|TRBV18|NA|TRBJ2-7
CASSPGLAGSGEQYF
TGTGCCAGCTCACCCGGGCTAGCGGGATCAGGCGAGCAGTACTTC
>TRBD1|TRBV6-5|few|TRBJ1-5
CASTQGARNQPQHF
TGTGCCAGCACCCAGGGGGCGCGCAATCAGCCCCAGCATTTT
>TRBD1|TRBV27|NA|TRBJ1-2
CASSFTWTGHTYGYTF
TGTGCCAGCAGTTTCACCTGGACAGGGCACACCTATGGCTACACCTTC
>NA|TRBV5-4|few|TRBJ2-5
CASSLESQETQYF
TGTGCCAGCAGCTTAGAAAGTCAAGAGACCCAGTACTTC
>NA|TRBV4-1|NA|TRBJ1-1
CASSNGVTQGMNTEAFF
TGCGCCAGCAGCAATGGGGTTACGCAGGGAATGAACACTGAAGCTTTCTTT
>NA|TRBV18|NA|TRBJ2-2
CASSPPNTGELFF
TGTGCCAGCTCACCTCCAAACACCGGGGAGCTGTTTTTT
>NA|TRBV6-5|NA|TRBJ1-6
CASSYSFPGTNSPLHF
TGTGCCAGCAGTTACTCGTTCCCGGGGACCAATTCACCCCTCCACTTT
>TRBD1|TRBV3-1/TRBV3-2|NA|TRBJ1-4
CASSQLGQGYEKLFF
TGTGCCAGCAGCCAACTGGGACAGGGGTACGAAAAACTGTTTTTT
>TRBD1|TRBV30|few|TRBJ1-5
CAWSSGQGVYQPQHF
TGTGCCTGGAGTTCAGGGCAGGGGGTTTATCAGCCCCAGCATTTT
>TRBD2|TRBV5-1|NA|TRBJ2-7
CASSTSGRARDEQYF
TGCGCCAGCAGCACGAGCGGGAGGGCACGGGACGAGCAGTACTTC
>NA|TRBV5-4|NA|TRBJ2-1
CASSLQDYNEQFF
TGTGCCAGCAGCTTGCAGGACTACAATGAGCAGTTCTTC
>NA|TRBV19|NA|TRBJ1-5
CATRYPRGTKSNQPQHF
TGTGCCACCCGATACCCCCGGGGAACTAAAAGCAATCAGCCCCAGCATTTT
>NA|TRBV28|NA|TRBJ2-3
CASSSGRRGTDTQYF
TGTGCCAGCAGTTCAGGGAGGAGGGGCACAGATACGCAGTATTTT
>TRBD2|TRBV2|NA|TRBJ2-7
CASRQGLGAYEQYF
TGTGCCAGCAGGCAGGGACTAGGGGCCTACGAGCAGTACTTC
>NA|TRBV6-5|few|TRBJ1-1
CASSYSAKTDTEAFF
TGTGCCAGCAGTTACTCTGCAAAGACAGACACTGAAGCTTTCTTT
>NA|TRBV5-1|NA|TRBJ2-3
CASSLALFLEADTQYF
TGCGCCAGCAGCTTGGCACTCTTTCTTGAGGCAGATACGCAGTATTTT
>NA|TRBV28|once|TRBJ1-5
CASSSGGQPQHF
TGTGCCAGCAGCTCCGGGGGGCAGCCCCAGCATTTT
>TRBD2|TRBV5-5|NA|TRBJ2-7
CASSSESGAFGREQYF
TGTGCCAGCAGTTCGGAGAGCGGGGCCTTCGGAAGGGAGCAGTACTTC
>TRBD1|TRBV6-6|NA|TRBJ1-5
CASRTGAPGHQPQHF
TGTGCCAGCAGAACAGGGGCCCCGGGCCATCAGCCCCAGCATTTT
>NA|TRBV6-4|few|TRBJ2-2
CARIEWTGELFF
TGTGCCAGAATTGAATGGACCGGGGAGCTGTTTTTT
>TRBD1|TRBV19|NA|TRBJ1-2
CASTRTGMDYGYTF
TGTGCCAGTACCCGGACAGGAATGGACTATGGCTACACCTTC
>NA|TRBV7-2|NA|TRBJ2-7
CASSGLYAYEQYF
TGTGCCAGCAGCGGGCTTTACGCCTACGAGCAGTACTTC
>NA|TRBV5-4|NA|TRBJ2-3
CASSLAGLSTDTQYF
TGTGCCAGCAGCTTGGCCGGGCTGAGCACAGATACGCAGTATTTT
>NA|TRBV18|NA|TRBJ2-5
CASSPAGETQYF
TGTGCCAGCTCACCAGCGGGGGAGACCCAGTACTTC
>NA|TRBV2|NA|TRBJ1-1
CASSRSGSTPGAFF
TGTGCCAGCAGCAGATCGGGATCCACCCCTGGAGCTTTCTTT
>TRBD2|TRBV7-2|NA|TRBJ2-5
CASSLSLAGVETQYF
TGTGCCAGCAGCTTAAGCCTAGCGGGAGTGGAGACCCAGTACTTC
>NA|TRBV10-2|NA|TRBJ1-2
CASSGLGPLGYTF
TGCGCCAGCAGTGGCCTGGGGCCACTTGGCTACACCTTC
>NA|TRBV6-5|NA|TRBJ1-6
CASSYSGGVHNSPLHF
TGTGCCAGCAGTTACTCAGGGGGGGTTCATAATTCACCCCTCCACTTT
>TRBD2|TRBV13|NA|TRBJ2-3
CASSPGTSGSRDTQYF
TGTGCCAGCAGCCCTGGGACTAGCGGGAGCCGAGATACGCAGTATTTT
>NA|TRBV19|NA|TRBJ1-3
CASSTQHKALSGNTIYF
TGTGCCAGTAGTACCCAGCACAAGGCCCTCTCTGGAAACACCATATATTTT